The 11 T cell receptor beta chains reported below all come from one sample, sequenced in a study of memory CD4+ T cells and cytomegalovirus serostatus. The sort gate was single viable CD3+CD4+CD8-CD45RO+ cells for memory CD4+ T cells. Profiled with immunoSEQ multiplex PCR; TCRdb holds only in-frame clones, not every one. The sample records roughly 49,000 clones, under 90% being singletons. Sequenced sample: memory CD4+ T cells from blood. The receptors were sampled from an adult in good health and CMV-seronegative.

V and J are TRBV19 and TRBJ2-2; D uncertain. The CDR3 has 14 amino acids. Germline V gene sequence: CDR1 LNHDA, CDR2 SQIVND (reference sequence). Trimming shortened V by 9 bases and J by 1 base, and 12 bases separated the two germline ends. This CDR3 reads CASRTAGNTGELFF. CDR3 nucleotides: TGTGCCAGCCGAACGGCAGGGAACACCGGGGAGCTGTTTTTT.

This chain links TRBV7-2 with TRBJ2-1, with 9 bases identical to TRBD1. Germline V lookup: CDR1 SGHTA, CDR2 FQGNSA. Trimming cost V 5 bases and J 7 bases; bases outside gene matches: 9. This CDR3 region has 15 residues. The CDR3 region has the DNA TGTGCCAGCAGCCCGGACAGGGGATCGCTGAATGAGCAGTTCTTC. Protein: CASSPDRGSLNEQFF.

This sequence joins TRBV5-4 and TRBJ1-3; unclear D gene. Germline assignment: CDR1 SGHNT and CDR2 YYREEE (reference sequence). V lost 3 bases to trimming and J lost 0 bases, with 7 bases between them. The CDR3 has 14 amino acids. The CDR3 DNA follows: TGTGCCAGCAGCTCTAAGAACTCTGGAAACACCATATATTTT. Its protein product is CASSSKNSGNTIYF.

The J gene is TRBJ1-5, the V gene TRBV19; no clear D. V lost 1 base and J 1 base, leaving 11 bases between the germline ends. There are 16 residues in the CDR3. CDR1 and CDR2 from the germline V gene are LNHDA and SQIVND (reference sequence). CDR3 in amino acids: CASSIGGRSSNQPQHF. The CDR3 coding sequence is TGTGCCAGTAGTATAGGAGGCAGGTCCAGCAATCAGCCCCAGCATTTT.

This clone turned up a few times. The chain combines TRBV14 with TRBJ2-3; D may be TRBD1 or TRBD2 (6 bases each). CDR3 length: 16 residues. V was clipped by 2 bases and J by 3 bases, with 15 bases between them. The germline CDR1 and CDR2 sequences are SGHDN and FVKESK. This chain's CDR3 is CASSQRGGGGTDTQYF. The DNA for the CDR3 is TGTGCCAGCAGCCAAAGAGGTGGAGGGGGTACAGATACGCAGTATTTT.

This clone has only a few counts. The chain has TRBV5-1 and TRBJ2-1; D gene ambiguous. The CDR3 runs to 14 residues. Germline V CDR1 and CDR2: SGHRS, YFSETQ. Trimming shortened V by 0 bases and J by 8 bases, and 12 bases separated the two germline ends. In DNA, the CDR3 is TGCGCCAGCAGCTTGGGTTCTACTTACTATGAGCAGTTCTTC. As protein: CASSLGSTYYEQFF.

In regard to this clone: Its ends do not fully match the called genes, so a read error is possible. This chain uses TRBV7-7 with TRBJ2-5; D possibly uses TRBD1 or TRBD2 (6 bases each). The CDR3 is made up of 15 amino acids. Germline values: CDR1 SSHAT, CDR2 FNYEAQ (reference sequence). This chain's CDR3 is CASSLGGFRAETQYF. CDR3 DNA sequence: TGTGCTAGCAGCTTAGGGGGGTTTCGGGCGGAGACCCAGTACTTC. The entire variable domain, with the rest obtained from reference TRBV7-7 and TRBJ2-5, is as follows: GAGVSQSPRYKVTKRGQDVTLRCDPISSHATLYWYQQALGQGPEFLTYFNYEAQPDKSGLPSDRFSAERPEGSISTLTIQRTEQRDSAMYRCASSLGGFRAETQYFGPGTRLLVL.

This clone came up a few times. The chain uses TRBV5-6 and TRBJ1-2; 7 positions match TRBD1. The CDR3 length is 14 residues. The trim removed 5 bases at V and 8 bases at J, leaving 12 bases unmatched. The germline CDR1 and CDR2 sequences are SGHDT and YYEEEE. The CDR3 nucleotides are TGTGCCAGCAGGCCCCCGGGACAGACTTTGGGCTACACCTTC. Its protein product is CASRPPGQTLGYTF.

This chain links TRBV27 with TRBJ2-7, with 8 bases aligning to TRBD1. CDR3 length: 15 amino acids. Germline V gene sequence: CDR1 MNHEY, CDR2 SMNVEV (reference sequence). Unmatched junction bases numbered 4, after V lost 3 bases and J lost 0 bases. CDR3: CASSFQGANSYEQYF. The DNA of the CDR3 is TGTGCCAGCAGTTTCCAGGGGGCGAACTCCTACGAGCAGTACTTC.

V gene TRBV18 combines with J gene TRBJ2-2, with 7 bases fitting TRBD1. The CDR3 sequence is 16 residues long. The V gene's germline CDR1 is KGHSH and CDR2 LQKENI. With V trimmed by 0 bases and J by 4 bases, 5 bases remained unmatched. CDR3 sequence: CASSPPSSGGTGELFF. The CDR3 DNA reads TGTGCCAGCTCACCACCGTCGTCAGGGGGCACCGGGGAGCTGTTTTTT.

This clone was recorded a few times. The chain combines TRBV5-1 with TRBJ2-1; D perhaps matches TRBD1 (5 bases). Germline-derived CDR1 and CDR2 are SGHRS and YFSETQ. This CDR3 is built from 13 residues. The V gene lost 0 bases and the J gene lost 9 bases, with 10 bases spanning the gap. The CDR3, as DNA: TGCGCCAGCAGCTTGGAAGGCAGGGCTGAGCAGTTCTTC. Translated, it gives CASSLEGRAEQFF.